Given below is one T cell receptor (beta chain) in context. Its antigen is currently not known. Base qualities are not provided; no much larger clone lies one nucleotide away. Library generation was performed with the immunoSEQ multiplex PCR assay. For the multiplex PCR, a mixture combining 60 forward primers for TCR Vbeta segments and 13 reverse primers for TCR Jbeta segments was used. A multiplex PCR assay on genomic DNA amplified the CDR3 region of rearranged TCR beta genes. The amplified TCR beta libraries were sequenced on the Illumina HiSeq System as 87-base-pair reads. In the original analysis: A later analysis counted tens of millions of unique TCR beta chains across the 550 to 750 repertoires, and 9 million to 14 million of these chains were shared by at least two donors. Raw reads were error-corrected and collapsed into unique sequences with a nearest-neighbor algorithm that merged closely related sequences to remove PCR and sequencing errors. V, D and J gene segments were assigned by aligning CDR3 sequences to IMGT reference sequences. For a sequence to be retained, a match of at least six nucleotides was required to both a V gene segment and a J gene segment. A rearrangement counted as productive if the CDR3 had no stop codons and remained in frame with V and J, and every other rearrangement counted as non-productive. CDR3 was defined by IMGT convention, running from the second conserved V-encoded cysteine to the conserved J-encoded phenylalanine. The earlier analysis of about 620 of the donors excluded sequences that lacked an unambiguous match to a single V gene segment. In an earlier analysis of several hundred of the donors, a V segment was called functional when productive rearrangements were above 56.7%, and segregating when the standard deviation between donors exceeded 5%. A statistical classification framework was developed to diagnose cytomegalovirus status using the catalog of TCR beta chain sequences. A later analysis assigned V and J genes by comparing TCR nucleotide sequences with IMGT/GENE-DB human TR gene sequences. The TCRdist pipeline was used in a later analysis to assign CDR3 sequences and most-parsimonious VDJ recombination scenarios. A later analysis defined each TCR beta chain by its CDR3 amino acid sequence plus V-gene family, and excluded reads lacking a unique V-gene family. In a later analysis, around 650 highly shared, low-generation-probability nucleotide sequences were removed to address suspected cross-contamination and a sequencing artifact. In a later analysis, a clonal expansion index was calculated for each public chain from normalized within-repertoire ranks of inferred template counts. A later analysis computed generation probabilities with a VDJ recombination model fitted to out-of-frame rearrangements, and checked the results against IGoR. A later analysis scored TCR-TCR, TCR-HLA and TCR-CMV co-occurrence with hypergeometric tests, applying a repertoire-size bias correction to TCR pairs. False discovery rates were estimated in a later analysis by permuting HLA or CMV assignments 20 times. A later analysis grouped co-occurring TCRs with DBSCAN, adding TCRdist sequence similarity when clustering within HLA-allele-positive subsets. Repertoires with fewer than 30,000 or more than 120,000 public chains, plus five repertoires with anomalous nucleotide sharing, were excluded from co-occurrence clustering. TCRdb retrieved this table from immuneACCESS and kept in-frame rearrangements only. Not all clones are present; in checked studies, unresolved V genes account for under half, and no reason is known for the remainder. The V and J calls and the clone size are those of that table, but D and trimming were determined from the DNA. The table for this sample lists 160,000 or so clones; roughly 80% of them were counted only once. The top ten clones comprise 9.7% of the sample.

The sample is drawn from a study of cytomegalovirus exposure and HLA in healthy donors (dated by TCRdb to about 2017). About the full investigation: An earlier analysis of approximately 600 of the donors reported 250 to 300 Gb of sequence data and 117 million unique TCR beta sequences from 150 million to 200 million T cells. Besides the first cohort of around 670 subjects, a separate validation cohort made up of 120 different subjects was used. Every repertoire in the discovery cohort had been generated on one and the same sequencing platform. Donor age, sex, ethnicity and CMV serostatus were compiled together with the repertoire data. The study was designed to test whether signatures of past pathogen exposure could be identified by cataloging public T cell receptors. The study combined high-throughput TCR immunosequencing, statistical association of individual TCRs with disease status, and machine learning to predict cytomegalovirus infection status. The study profiled the T cell repertoires of hundreds of subjects by immunosequencing and related them to cytomegalovirus serostatus. The later analysis used no new phenotypic data to find candidate immune exposures, relying instead on TCR beta sequences and their occurrence across donors. About 5 DR-DQ haplotypes were handled as single units for association and clustering, since linkage in the cohort was strong. Roughly 300 gigabases of sequencing data and tens of millions of unique TCR sequences were included in an early release covering several hundred HLA-typed donors. The number of typed donors differed by locus: about 620-640 for A, B, C, DRB1 and DQB1; 500 to 550 for DQA1; 606 for DPA1; and 400 to 480 for DPB1. To study patterns of TCR occurrence, a later analysis re-analyzed previously published TCR beta repertoires from just over 650 donors and added high-resolution HLA genotyping. Of the roughly 400 genotyped donors, approximately 80% fell in the genetic ancestry cluster associated with self-reported Caucasian donors. Both class I and class II loci were covered by HLA typing, at four-digit resolution. An earlier analysis of approximately 630 of the donors applied high-throughput TCR beta sequencing to assess whether each TCR beta V gene segment acted as functional or pseudogenic. Across roughly 420 genotyped donors of the cohort, an average of about 200,000 unique TCR beta nucleotide sequences per donor were sequenced, and approximately 17% of those sequences were non-productive. Genome-wide SNP genotypes for about 65% of the 666 donors were used in a later genetic analysis, which treated that subset as a discovery cohort.

Here is what the overall study found, with its caveats: An association between a missense DCLRE1C variant and V-gene and J-gene trimming of TCR beta chains was found in a later genetic analysis and replicated in an independent cohort. CMV serostatus was the only immune exposure information available for the cohort. Most TCR sequences were observed very rarely across donors, whereas some public TCRs were present in many individuals. About 17 rarely observed V segments, including chromosome 9 orphons, were excluded from the earlier analysis of a few hundred of the donors because counts were too low. A later analysis associated about 17,000 TCR beta sequences with specific HLA alleles at a false discovery rate of 0.05. A later analysis found that most CMV-associated TCR beta chains appeared HLA-restricted, with HLA associations seemingly driven largely by CMV exposure. In both the original and validation cohorts, the classifier was reported to diagnose cytomegalovirus status with high specificity and sensitivity. It was suggested by the authors that the approach could potentially be generalized to other disease states and immunological phenotypes. The cohort was sequenced for TCR beta chains only, and without alpha or paired-chain data the features that could be detected were limited. Several of the top co-occurrence clusters appeared to be linked to parvovirus B19, influenza, CMV and Epstein-Barr virus, according to a later analysis. A further reported finding was that TCR beta sequences accurately predicted the HLA-A and HLA-B alleles for most subjects in the first cohort. Correlated functional status among segregating V segments might reflect linkage disequilibrium, but an unknown experimental factor could not be ruled out. In a later analysis, HLA-associated TCR beta chains were found to be more clonally expanded and to have lower generation probabilities than equally common non-associated chains. A later analysis found that TCR association rates varied across HLA loci, with DRB1 alleles showing the most associated TCRs and HLA-C alleles the fewest. Because HLA typing was missing for some donors at each locus, association tests included only the typed subset. An earlier analysis of approximately 600 of the donors showed that most TCR beta V segments appeared in productive rearrangements either about 90% or about 30% of the time, which broadly matched IMGT annotations. The study gave a list of 150 to 200 TCR beta chains associated with cytomegalovirus. In vitro tests confirmed that a few of the cytomegalovirus-associated TCR beta chains recognize cytomegalovirus antigens. A cluster of highly shared sequence variants was judged likely to be a technical artifact of the sequencing pipeline. Roughly uniform sequencing depth across donors was assumed in presence/absence analyses, although this assumption may not hold. Compared with the roughly 710-donor mean, donors in an Asian-associated ancestry cluster had fewer N-insertions in productive TCRs, according to a later genetic analysis. When HLA alleles, especially DR and DQ, strongly co-occurred, attributing TCR associations to individual alleles was difficult. Some IMGT-functional V segments, including TRBV6-2 and TRBV6-3, could not be told apart with the 87-base-pair reads, so those segments were excluded.

In total, over 600 healthy bone marrow donors made up the cohort. Cohort members were all nominally healthy when sampled, although unrecorded immune exposures were likely present. The donor was CMV seropositive and was included in the group of 250 to 350 seropositive cohort members. Every donor gave a peripheral blood sample, and the peripheral blood mononuclear cells from that sample were used for TCR beta sequencing. Genomic DNA was extracted from the blood cell samples with the Qiagen DNeasy Blood Extraction Kit. CDR1 is given as MNHEY and CDR2 as SMNVEV, both from the germline V gene (reference sequence). Trimming accounts for 3 bases at V and 6 bases at J, while the number of junction bases matched to no gene is 17. From its cysteine to its phenylalanine, the CDR3 spans 19 amino acids. The entry retains the CDR3 DNA only, 57 bases that are in frame from base 1.

The clonotype originates from a man aged 18 to 30 in good health and CMV-seropositive. Sequencing input: PBMCs. This chain joins TRBV27 to TRBJ2-2; TRBD2 lines up with 9 middle nucleotides. The base sequence is TGTGCCAGCAGTTTGCGTCTAGGAGCTAGCGGGGATAACTCCGGGGAGCTGTTTTTT. The resulting protein is CASSLRLGASGDNSGELFF.